This T cell receptor beta chain was documented in a study of blood T cell repertoires in COVID-19. Study-wide context: Collection of acute and convalescent COVID-19 samples took place in the United States, Italy and Spain. PBMCs, B-cell-depleted T cells, or T cells were the source of the cDNA or gDNA that made up the material.

Methods used by the authors: Nucleated cell number was recorded as an estimate derived from reference gene primer amplification. Generated by immunoSEQ multiplex PCR, the TCRdb table keeps only in-frame clones and is missing some. V and J calls and clone size are those listed in that table; D and trimming were worked out from the DNA. The table has under 200,000 clones, around 77% seen once. V lost 1 base and J 9 bases, leaving 13 bases between the germline ends. Germline V gives CDR1 SEHNR, CDR2 FQNEAQ (reference sequence). This CDR3 contains 14 residues. V and J are TRBV7-9 and TRBJ2-1, with D maybe TRBD2 (5 bases). Input material: peripheral blood. This receptor was taken from a man in his 70s with active or convalescent COVID-19. The chain's CDR3 is CASSLGGIAPEQFF. The DNA for the CDR3 is TGTGCCAGCAGCTTAGGAGGGATAGCCCCTGAGCAGTTCTTC.